This T cell receptor beta chain was observed in a study of T cell repertoires in cytomegalovirus infection. Overall study context: Well-studied HLA-B-restricted epitopes and recently identified HLA-C-restricted epitopes of CMV were both used in the study. Indications of both CMV infection and matching HLA type were provided by public TCR beta signatures. Study-wide results and caveats: Cumulative public TCR beta family frequency identified CMV carriers with the relevant HLA. It was HLA-C-restricted CMV-specific TCR beta clonotypes that dominated the response ex vivo.

This clonotype was picked up many times. Its antigen remains unidentified. V was cut by 10 bases and J by 1 base, with 14 bases left in between. The germline CDR1 and CDR2 sequences are SGHTA and FQGNSA. The CDR3 is 14 amino acids. TCRdb fed the reads into MiXCR, producing one record per CDR3 protein. The profile shows 310,000 or so distinct CDR3 sequences, roughly 25% of them singletons. V usage is TRBV7-2 and J usage is TRBJ1-3; TRBD1 is a possible D gene (6 bases). The sample here was cultured PBMCs, taken from culture after CMV antigen stimulation. The receptor's source is a human donor in good health (CMV status not recorded). Some clones in this sample may be carry-over from other donors' samples. The DNA of the CDR3 is TGTGCCATTGACAGGTCGGGGTCTGGAAACACCATATATTTT. Protein: CAIDRSGSGNTIYF.